The clone carrying this T cell receptor beta chain was observed many times. Sample-barcoded 5' priming and a J-beta primer mix drove a second PCR of roughly 7 to 11 cycles. TCRdb reanalysed the 5' RACE reads using MiXCR and keeps one entry per CDR3 protein. The profile shows more than 750,000 distinct CDR3 sequences, about 27% of them singletons. The data were taken from a study of blood T cells in healthy people across ages. The same sample was also studied in work on T cells of mothers and their children.

The sequence was obtained from a woman aged 40 to 55 in good health. The sample consisted of blood.

This CDR3 is CASSPAPGHLDYSSYGYTF. The CDR3 coding sequence is TGTGCCAGCAGCCCCGCCCCAGGACACCTCGACTATTCAAGCTATGGCTACACCTTC. The J gene is TRBJ1-2, the V gene TRBV9, with D perhaps TRBD1 (5 bases). The CDR3 has 19 residues. Germline lookup yields CDR1 SGDLS and CDR2 YYNGEE. Trimming shortened V by 4 bases and J by 4 bases, and 29 bases separated the two germline ends.